This T cell receptor beta chain is drawn from a study of molecular identifiers for immune sequencing clone quantification. TCRdb independently ran MiXCR on the PCR reads; one entry per CDR3 protein. The table lists tens of thousands of distinct CDR3 sequences, under 20% of them singletons. This clonotype was recorded at least ten times. Its antigen is not known. General study points: Clones that had above 20 RNA copies took up over 99% of effector molecules but under 1% in naive cells. Detectable among about a million naive cells, according to reports, was Jurkat TCR RNA spiked in from one cell.

The CDR3 is 16 amino acids. V lost 0 bases to trimming and J lost 1 base, with 13 bases between them. Looked up from germline, CDR1 is SGHDN and CDR2 is FVKESK. Specimen: naive CD8+ T cells from blood, with Jurkat cell RNA spiked in. Subset given: FACS-sorted CD8+CD4-CCR7+CD45RA+ naive T cells. The source of this sequence is a human donor in good health. Some libraries in this study had Jurkat cell RNA spiked in. The rearrangement joins TRBV14 to TRBJ2-7, with D possibly called TRBD1 or TRBD2 (5 bases each). CDR3 residues: CASSQETGGGSYEQYF. CDR3 coding DNA: TGTGCCAGCAGCCAAGAAACAGGAGGCGGTTCCTACGAGCAGTACTTC.